This T cell receptor beta chain appears in the sequencing data of a study of blood T cell repertoires in COVID-19. Libraries were prepared by immunoSEQ multiplex PCR; TCRdb keeps only in-frame clonotypes and omits some of them. This table holds approximately 40,000 clones, around 80% found once. V lost 3 bases, J lost 6 bases, and 10 bases lay in between. The CDR3 extends over 13 amino acids. Germline V gives CDR1 KGHDR, CDR2 SFDVKD. This clone was seen only a few times. This clonotype was obtained from a man older than 75 with active or convalescent COVID-19. The chain uses TRBV24-1 and TRBJ1-2; no definite D call. The sequencing input was peripheral blood. The CDR3: CATSDPRVNGYTF. In DNA, the CDR3 is TGTGCCACCAGTGATCCCCGGGTAAATGGCTACACCTTC.